This T cell receptor beta chain was identified during a study of CD8+ T cells in alopecia areata. Study outcomes and limitations: Especially in alopecia totalis/universalis, lesional scalp showed greater clonality than normal scalp did. Normal-skin resident alphabeta T cells also appear among scalp sample sequences. With patients, TCR sharing proved less clear than in mice, a difference possibly related to HLA.

The germline V and J ends were trimmed by 1 base and 7 bases, with 11 bases remaining between them. This CDR3 has 15 residues. The germline V gene has CDR1 SGHTA and CDR2 FQGNSA. Cell sorting was applied to PBMCs, and CD4+ and CD8+ T cells were collected. Sequencing used cDNA as its template, made by extracting RNA and reverse transcribing it. Only in-frame clones appear in the TCRdb table, and some are missing; sequencing was by immunoSEQ multiplex PCR. The data contain 85,000 to 110,000 clones, approximately 52% of them seen just once; the ten biggest clones take up about 8.8%. Comments on this clone: Its antigen remains unidentified.

The V and J genes are TRBV7-2 and TRBJ1-6; the D is unclear. Sequencing was done on a sample of CD4+ T cells sorted from blood. This TCR was sampled from a human donor in good health. The CDR3 nucleotides are TGTGCCAGCAGCTTAGTTGGGCAGGCCAATTCACCCCTCCACTTT. Translating it yields CASSLVGQANSPLHF.